These 18 T cell receptor gamma chains originate from one sample sequenced in a study of gamma-delta T cells after stem cell transplantation. TCRdb re-processed the RT-PCR reads using CATT. The table shows around 1,300 gamma-chain clones, with roughly 55% occurring only once. What was sequenced was gamma-delta T cells. Source of these receptors: a human donor. It is not recorded whose cells these are; they may come from a transplant donor.

With respect to this clone: This may stem from a read error, because a much larger clone lies one nucleotide away. At the DNA level, this CDR3 is encoded by other sequences in the same sample as well. CDR3 region: CALWEVQELGKKIKVF. In DNA form, the CDR3 reads TGTGCCTTGTGGGAGGTGCAAGAGTTGGGCAAAAAAATCAAGGTATTC. No J gene was named, though the V gene is TRGV9. Germline V gene lookup returns CDR1 GITISATS and CDR2 ISYDGTV (reference sequence). The CDR3 extends over 16 amino acids.

The chain combines TRGV4 with TRGJ1 or TRGJ2. The J gene, left out of TCRdb, was set here by checking the DNA against germline. Germline V gives CDR1 EGSTGY, CDR2 YDSYTSSV. This CDR3 spans 14 amino acids. The V gene end was trimmed by 5 bases and the J gene end by 3 bases; junction bases not matched to a gene: 10. CDR3 in amino acids: CATWGCGVYYKKLF. The CDR3 region has the DNA TGTGCCACCTGGGGTTGTGGGGTTTATTATAAGAAACTCTTT.

The rearrangement joins TRGV8 to TRGJP2. Here the J gene came from matching the DNA to germline, since TCRdb omits it. CDR1 and CDR2 (germline): VENAVY, YDSYNSRV. V was clipped by 1 base and J by 7 bases; unmatched bases: 0. The CDR3 length is 12 residues. The CDR3 reads CATWDSDWIKTF. The DNA for the CDR3 is TGTGCCACCTGGGATAGTGATTGGATCAAGACGTTT.

The CDR3 here is CATWDGLEKLF. The CDR3 nucleotides read TGTGCCACCTGGGATGGGCTGGAGAAACTCTTT. The genes are TRGV4 and TRGJ1 or TRGJ2. TCRdb is silent on the J gene; assignment here came from matching the DNA to germline. Trimming took 0 bases from V and 11 from J; bases not matched to a gene: 4. The CDR3 has 11 residues. The germline CDR1 and CDR2 sequences are EGSTGY and YDSYTSSV.

In this sample, this clone turned up a few times. The rearrangement links TRGV4 to TRGJ1 or TRGJ2. The CDR3 is 12 residues long. The ends lost 5 bases at V and 4 bases at J; junction bases unmatched: 5. Germline CDR1 EGSTGY, CDR2 YDSYTSSV. Written as DNA, the CDR3 is TGTGCCACCTGGGGCCTCTATTATAAGAAACTCTTT. Translating gives CATWGLYYKKLF.

The V and J genes are TRGV2 and TRGJP2. The J gene comes from matching the DNA to germline here; TCRdb lacks it. V shed 12 bases, J shed 0 bases, and the junction held 7 bases outside the gene matches. Per the germline V gene, CDR1 is EGSNGY and CDR2 is YDSYNSKV. The CDR3 extends over 13 amino acids. The CDR3 spells CAGGDSSDWIKTF. The CDR3 region has the DNA TGTGCCGGGGGGGATAGTAGTGATTGGATCAAGACGTTT.

This clone has only a few counts. The V call is TRGV5, the J call TRGJ1 or TRGJ2. TCRdb is silent on the J gene; assignment here came from matching the DNA to germline. The CDR3 sequence is 15 residues long. Germline CDR1 is VINAFY and CDR2 is YDVSNSKD. Germline trimming cut 0 bases from V and 0 bases from J; bases unmatched to any gene: 5. CDR3 sequence reads: CATWDRPQNYYKKLF. CDR3 nucleotide sequence: TGTGCCACCTGGGACAGGCCCCAGAATTATTATAAGAAACTCTTT.

As regards this clone: An end of the junction differs from the germline gene, which may be a read error. The chain employs TRGV5 and TRGJ1 or TRGJ2. Assignment of the J gene here rests on matching the DNA to germline, because TCRdb gives none. Germline-derived CDR1 and CDR2 are VINAFY and YDVSNSKD. The CDR3 has 13 residues. CDR3 protein: CAPWDRRGYKKLF. CDR3 coding DNA: TGTGCCCCCTGGGACAGGCGGGGTTATAAGAAACTCTTT.

The chain has TRGV8 and TRGJ1 or TRGJ2. Assignment of the J gene here rests on matching the DNA to germline, because TCRdb gives none. The germline gives CDR1 VENAVY, CDR2 YDSYNSRV. Trimming removed 3 bases from V and 4 bases from J; junction bases left unmatched: 3. The CDR3 contains 12 residues. The CDR3 loop is CATWDQYYKKLF. In nucleotides, the CDR3 is TGTGCCACCTGGGATCAATATTATAAGAAACTCTTT.

The chain carries TRGV4 and TRGJ1 or TRGJ2. Matching the DNA to germline supplied the J gene, which TCRdb does not give. This CDR3 spans 14 amino acids. The J segment lost 0 bases and the V segment lost 2 bases, leaving 4 bases of the junction unmatched. Germline lookup yields CDR1 EGSTGY and CDR2 YDSYTSSV. The CDR3: CATWDDPNYYKKLF. For the CDR3, the DNA is TGTGCCACCTGGGATGACCCGAATTATTATAAGAAACTCTTT.

This clone showed up just a few times. This chain uses TRGV2 with TRGJP2. Trimming cost V 5 bases and J 6 bases; bases outside gene matches: 6. The CDR3 loop spans 13 amino acids. Looked up from germline, CDR1 is EGSNGY and CDR2 is YDSYNSKV. CDR3 nucleotide sequence: TGTGCCACCTGGGTTAACGGTGATTGGATCAAGACGTTT. Its translation is CATWVNGDWIKTF.

J is TRGJ1 or TRGJ2 and V is TRGV5. No J gene was available from TCRdb, and it was assigned here by a germline match of the DNA. V lost 4 bases and J lost 7; bases outside the gene matches: 7. The CDR3 totals 12 residues. Germline CDR1 reads VINAFY; CDR2 reads YDVSNSKD. CDR3 DNA sequence: TGTGCCACCTGGGAGGAAGGATATAAGAAACTCTTT. Its translation is CATWEEGYKKLF.

This clone was seen more than once but under ten times. The chain links TRGV5 to TRGJ1 or TRGJ2. CDR3 length equals 13 residues. Germline V lookup: CDR1 VINAFY, CDR2 YDVSNSKD. J gave up 4 bases and V 0 bases, and 3 bases lay outside the gene matches. The CDR3 coding sequence is TGTGCCACCTGGGACAGGCTCTATTATAAGAAACTCTTT. Translating gives CATWDRLYYKKLF.

The table lists this clone with a few counts. The CDR3: CATWGDSNYYKKLF. CDR3 in DNA: TGTGCCACCTGGGGCGATTCGAATTATTATAAGAAACTCTTT. The chain is built from TRGV4 and TRGJ1 or TRGJ2. Germline assignment: CDR1 EGSTGY and CDR2 YDSYTSSV. The J segment lost 0 bases and the V segment lost 5 bases, leaving 7 bases of the junction unmatched. The CDR3 loop spans 14 amino acids.

The chain recombines TRGV4 with TRGJ1 or TRGJ2. Here the J gene was assigned by germline matching of the DNA, as TCRdb has none. Looked up from germline, CDR1 is EGSTGY and CDR2 is YDSYTSSV. With 0 bases clipped from V and 2 bases from J, the junction kept 4 bases outside the gene matches. The CDR3 consists of 14 residues. The CDR3 sequence: CATWDGLYYYKKLF. For the CDR3, the DNA is TGTGCCACCTGGGATGGGCTGTATTATTATAAGAAACTCTTT.

This clone has just a few counts. This rearrangement joins TRGV3 to TRGJ1 or TRGJ2. Here the J gene was assigned by germline matching of the DNA, as TCRdb has none. This CDR3 contains 13 residues. The V segment lost 0 bases and the J segment 9 bases; nucleotides outside the gene matches: 8. Germline V gives CDR1 VTNTFY, CDR2 YDVSTARD (reference sequence). As DNA, the CDR3 is TGTGCCACCTGGGACAGGCGTCGGAGTAAGAAACTCTTT. Encoded protein: CATWDRRRSKKLF.

Only a few counts were recorded for this clone. The genes are TRGV2 and TRGJP2. Because TCRdb records no J gene, it was assigned here through a match of the DNA to germline. The CDR3 is 17 residues long. CDR1 EGSNGY and CDR2 YDSYNSKV come from the germline V gene. V lost 0 bases to trimming and J lost 3 bases; unmatched junction nucleotides: 10. The CDR3 sequence: CATWDGRGVGSDWIKTF. The CDR3 DNA sequence: TGTGCCACCTGGGACGGGCGAGGGGTAGGTAGTGATTGGATCAAGACGTTT.

The chain joins TRGV5 to TRGJ1 or TRGJ2. Matching the DNA to germline supplied the J gene, which TCRdb does not give. The CDR3 is made up of 12 amino acids. Germline V gene sequence: CDR1 VINAFY, CDR2 YDVSNSKD. J was trimmed by 10 bases and V by 0 bases; bases with no gene match: 6. The CDR3 loop reads CATWDRQRKKLF. The CDR3, as DNA: TGTGCCACCTGGGACAGGCAGAGAAAGAAACTCTTT.